These 7 T cell receptor beta chains were all obtained from the same sample, sequenced in a study of cytomegalovirus exposure and HLA in healthy donors (dated 2017 in TCRdb). Receptor libraries were prepared by the immunoSEQ multiplex PCR assay. In TCRdb, the immuneACCESS table is reduced to in-frame sequences with V and J assigned. These tables do not hold every clone; where another copy was compared, an unresolved V gene accounts for under half, and the others remain unexplained. Counted in this sample were some 250,000 clones; approximately 86% of them appeared once. Over 0.95% of the sample rests with the top ten. The sequenced sample was PBMCs. The receptors originated from a woman in her twenties or thirties in good health and CMV-seropositive.

This chain uses TRBV30 with TRBJ1-1; D not resolved. Germline CDR1 reads GTSNPN; CDR2 reads SVGIG (reference sequence). Trimming took off 5 bases at V and 0 bases at J, with 13 bases between the two ends. The CDR3 has 14 amino acids. DNA of the CDR3: TGTGCCTGGGGTCCGTTTCAGGTGAACACTGAAGCTTTCTTT. It specifies CAWGPFQVNTEAFF.

V and J are TRBV5-1 and TRBJ2-1; 7 bases map to TRBD2. This CDR3 region has 14 residues. The J segment lost 6 bases and the V segment lost 4 bases, leaving 7 bases of the junction unmatched. From germline, CDR1 is SGHRS and CDR2 YFSETQ. This chain's CDR3 is CASSPFGGSNEQFF. The CDR3 DNA sequence: TGCGCCAGCAGCCCCTTTGGCGGGAGCAATGAGCAGTTCTTC.

The chain is built from TRBV19 and TRBJ2-2; 10 bases fit TRBD2. CDR1 is LNHDA, CDR2 SQIVND, per germline (reference sequence). The CDR3 contains 14 residues. J gave up 7 bases and V 10 bases, and 9 bases lay outside the gene matches. The CDR3, as DNA: TGTGCCACCCCCCAGCGGGAGGGCGTCGGGGAGCTGTTTTTT. The encoded protein is CATPQREGVGELFF.

The V call is TRBV5-4, the J call TRBJ2-3, with a weak D call TRBD2 (6 bases). There are 15 residues in the CDR3. Trimming took off 6 bases at V and 2 bases at J, with 16 bases between the two ends. Germline assignment: CDR1 SGHNT and CDR2 YYREEE (reference sequence). The CDR3 sequence is CASNGDSENTDTQYF. The CDR3 DNA reads as TGTGCCAGCAACGGGGACTCTGAGAACACAGATACGCAGTATTTT. Looking up the rest from reference TRBV5-4 and TRBJ2-3 gives the full variable domain: ETGVTQSPTHLIKTRGQQVTLRCSSQSGHNTVSWYQQALGQGPQFIFQYYREEENGRGNFPPRFSGLQFPNYSSELNVNALELDDSALYLCASNGDSENTDTQYFGPGTRLTVL.

The genes are TRBV5-1 and TRBJ2-7; 7 nucleotides match TRBD1. CDR1 and CDR2 from the germline V gene are SGHRS and YFSETQ. The CDR3 spans 14 residues. J lost 3 bases, V lost 2 bases, and 5 bases had no gene match. The CDR3 DNA reads TGCGCCAGCAGCTTACCGGGACAGAGCTACGAGCAGTACTTC. Its translation is CASSLPGQSYEQYF.

V and J are TRBV5-1 and TRBJ2-2; D uncertain. V lost 0 bases and J 5 bases, leaving 5 bases between the germline ends. The CDR3 is made up of 13 amino acids. The V gene's germline CDR1 is SGHRS and CDR2 YFSETQ. CDR3: CASSLELTGELFF. In nucleotides, the CDR3 is TGCGCCAGCAGCTTGGAACTGACCGGGGAGCTGTTTTTT.

The CDR3 coding sequence is TGTGCCAGCAGACACCTAGCGGAAAGCACAGATACGCAGTATTTT. Translating it yields CASRHLAESTDTQYF. This chain uses TRBV7-9 with TRBJ2-3; 7 nucleotides agree with TRBD2. Germline V lookup: CDR1 SEHNR, CDR2 FQNEAQ (reference sequence). The CDR3 is made up of 15 amino acids. Germline trimming cut 6 bases from V and 0 bases from J; bases unmatched to any gene: 6. The entire variable domain, with the rest obtained from reference TRBV7-9 and TRBJ2-3, is as follows: DTGVSQNPRHKITKRGQNVTFRCDPISEHNRLYWYRQTLGQGPEFLTYFQNEAQLEKSRLLSDRFSAERPKGSFSTLEIQRTEQGDSAMYLCASRHLAESTDTQYFGPGTRLTVL.